The rows below give T cell receptor beta chains drawn from one sample of a study of response to subunit inactivated influenza vaccine. From the RT-PCR reads, TCRdb called clonotypes with MiXCR, one entry per CDR3 protein. This sample has about 240,000 distinct CDR3 sequences, with more than 10% found just once. The source was non-naive T cells sorted from PBMCs, collected about 14 days before vaccination. The receptors originated from a man aged 45-60 years who received an inactivated influenza vaccine. CDR3s include the opening cysteine and the closing phenylalanine or tryptophan.

j_call,v_call,cdr3_aa
TRBJ2-1,TRBV5-1,CASSPGHRISGEQFF
TRBJ2-1,TRBV9,CASSPGGGPYNEQFF
TRBJ2-2,TRBV27,CASSLQGYGELFF
TRBJ1-1,TRBV4-1,CASSQEWGQAAAFF
TRBJ2-2,TRBV6-5,CASSYTPMGGNTGELFF
TRBJ2-3,TRBV5-6,CASSLAVDTQYF
TRBJ1-1,TRBV18,CASSPTVGTANTEAFF
TRBJ2-7,TRBV5-1,CASSLSGHLYEQYF
TRBJ2-7,TRBV3-1,CASTQRGAYEQYF
TRBJ1-1,TRBV5-1,CASSLIGDTEAFF
TRBJ2-7,TRBV5-6,CASSTWDREDEQYF
TRBJ2-5,TRBV12-3/TRBV12-4,CASSITFTETQYF
TRBJ1-2,TRBV5-5,CASTRTNANYGYTF
TRBJ2-7,TRBV20-1,CSASGTSGSSSYEQYF
TRBJ2-2,TRBV15,CATSRTGGANTGELFF
TRBJ1-2,TRBV2,CASSPDRERGYTF
TRBJ2-3,TRBV29-1,CSVEDQLAGGPDTQYF
TRBJ1-6,TRBV20-1,CSAGVGGGNSPLHF
TRBJ2-3,TRBV12-3/TRBV12-4,CASRSPDRANTDTQYF
TRBJ2-7,TRBV12-3/TRBV12-4,CASSFWTGGTEQYF
TRBJ2-7,TRBV24-1,CATSAPDLNEQYF
TRBJ2-3,TRBV11-1,CASSFGLAGVHLTDTQYF
TRBJ2-7,TRBV27,CASSLSPFFSGRLYEQYF
TRBJ1-1,TRBV7-9,CASSLVRGEAFF
TRBJ2-3,TRBV5-1,CASSLGRQVVTDTQYF
TRBJ2-5,TRBV12-3/TRBV12-4,CASSSLRVGETQYF
TRBJ2-7,TRBV5-1,CASAPAPGEDEQYF
TRBJ2-1,TRBV29-1,CSVEGRGDSYNEQFF
TRBJ2-1,TRBV10-3,CAISEHAAYNEQFF
TRBJ2-4,TRBV7-2,CASSLALTGAYKNIQYF
TRBJ1-6,TRBV10-3,CATPRGGQLNNSPLHF
TRBJ2-7,TRBV29-1,CSVDQGLSEQYF
TRBJ2-2,TRBV27,CASSPSPAGTGELFF
TRBJ2-2,TRBV7-9,CASPSWGADTGELFF
TRBJ1-5,TRBV4-1,CASSQDPAVQQPQHF
TRBJ1-5,TRBV4-1,CASSRGPGLIVGQPQHF
TRBJ2-7,TRBV20-1,CSVRDPAGSTYEQYF
TRBJ1-5,TRBV4-1,CASSQDGGYQPQHF
TRBJ2-3,TRBV5-1,CASSLGGTTSTDTQYF
TRBJ2-7,TRBV12-3/TRBV12-4,CASSYGGKPREQYF
TRBJ2-2,TRBV7-2,CASSGPNTGELFF
TRBJ1-1,TRBV3-1,CASSQRRNEAFF
TRBJ1-6,TRBV5-4,CASSLDRDNSPLHF
TRBJ2-7,TRBV7-2,CASSLTTGTSYEQYF
TRBJ2-7,TRBV11-1,CASSPRTRLYEQYF
TRBJ1-5,TRBV20-1,CSARGISNQPQHF
TRBJ2-7,TRBV20-1,CSAQPGRTNSYEQYF
TRBJ1-1,TRBV5-8,CASSGTSHALNTEAFF
TRBJ2-1,TRBV4-3,CASSQASTSPYNEQFF
TRBJ2-3,TRBV20-1,CSPREGQTDTQYF
TRBJ1-2,TRBV6-1,CASRHYGYTF
TRBJ1-1,TRBV5-1,CASSLGSSRGTEAFF
TRBJ2-3,TRBV6-2/TRBV6-3,CASKLAISSTDTQYF